These 2 T cell receptor beta chains came from one sample sequenced in a study of shared clonotypes between healthy human individuals. Method: immunoSEQ multiplex PCR; TCRdb's copy keeps in-frame clones and lacks some. The table includes a few million clones, 93% detected once. Naive-designated CD8 cells lacked CD45RO, were positively enriched for CCR7, and omitted terminally differentiated effector memory CD45RA+ cells. The specimen was naive CD8+ T cells from PBMCs. Receptors were obtained from a man between 18 and 35 years old in good health. Some clones in this sample may be carry-over from other donors' samples.

The CDR3 protein is CASSLAPPGLAEPRSYNEQFF. For the CDR3, the DNA is TGCGCCAGCAGCTTGGCGCCTCCGGGACTAGCGGAACCCCGCTCCTACAATGAGCAGTTCTTC. The gene calls are TRBV5-1 and TRBJ2-1, with 11 bases fitting TRBD2. Germline V CDR1 and CDR2: SGHRS, YFSETQ. This CDR3 comprises 21 residues. V lost 0 bases and J lost 0; bases outside the gene matches: 14.

This clone was found once. V is TRBV7-2 and J is TRBJ1-1; D is possibly TRBD1 (5 bases). CDR3 length: 13 amino acids. The germline gives CDR1 SGHTA, CDR2 FQGNSA. Between the trimmed V and J ends, which lost 0 bases and 10 bases, there was a span of 12 bases. In DNA, the CDR3 is TGTGCCAGCAGCTTAGCGCGTGGGGGAGCAGCTTTCTTT. Residues: CASSLARGGAAFF.